This T cell receptor beta chain is from a study of OX40 agonist ivuxolimab in advanced cancers. Generated by immunoSEQ multiplex PCR, the TCRdb table keeps only in-frame clones and is missing some. The sample has tens of thousands of clones, roughly 87% seen once; the top ten hold about a sixth. At cycle 4 day 1, cycle 7 day 1, and baseline, blood was sampled. By sample fraction, this clone is large. The CDR3 sequence is 13 residues long. Germline CDR1 LNHDA, CDR2 SQIVND (reference sequence). The germline V and J ends were trimmed by 6 bases and 6 bases, with 12 bases remaining between them. This TCR derives from an adult with an advanced solid tumor such as melanoma, head and neck, liver or kidney cancer. This specimen was CD4+ or CD8+ T cells sorted from blood, taken in a trial of the OX40 agonist ivuxolimab. The genes are TRBV19 and TRBJ2-1; TRBD1 might be the D (8 bases). CDR3 coding DNA: TGTGCCAGTAGCCACAGGGGGGGCAATGAGCAGTTCTTC. Its protein product is CASSHRGGNEQFF.